This T cell receptor (beta chain) was captured in a study of cytomegalovirus exposure and HLA in healthy donors. PCR used 60 Vbeta primers and 13 Jbeta primers. TCRdb's table, derived via immunoSEQ multiplex PCR, lists solely in-frame clones and lacks some. The sample shows 90,000 or so clones, roughly 80% of them seen only once. In germline, CDR1 is SGHDN, CDR2 FVKESK. Trimming removed 1 base from V and 3 bases from J, with 9 bases in between. The CDR3 is made up of 14 amino acids. The sample comprised PBMCs. V gene TRBV14 combines with J gene TRBJ1-2; D not certain. This receptor was identified in a man aged 25-40 years in good health and CMV-seropositive. The CDR3 DNA reads as TGTGCCAGCAGCCAAGCAACAGTTTACTATGGCTACACCTTC. It translates to CASSQATVYYGYTF.